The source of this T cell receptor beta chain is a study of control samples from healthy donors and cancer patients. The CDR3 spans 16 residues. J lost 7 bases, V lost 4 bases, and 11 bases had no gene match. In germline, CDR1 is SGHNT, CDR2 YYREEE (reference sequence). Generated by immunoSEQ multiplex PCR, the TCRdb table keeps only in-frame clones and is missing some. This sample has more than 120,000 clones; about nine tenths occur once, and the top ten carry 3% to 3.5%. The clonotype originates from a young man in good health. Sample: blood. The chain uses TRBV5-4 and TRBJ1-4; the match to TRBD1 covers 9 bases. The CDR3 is CASSTDLQGAGEKLFF. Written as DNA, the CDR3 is TGTGCCAGCAGCACGGATTTACAGGGGGCGGGTGAAAAACTGTTTTTT.